The present entry profiles one TCR beta chain with its context. The data belong to a study of blood T cell repertoires in COVID-19. Clones were read by immunoSEQ multiplex PCR, and TCRdb kept only the in-frame ones, dropping some. The sample records 100,000 or so clones, around 84% being singletons. What was sequenced was peripheral blood. The clonotype originates from a man aged 70-80 years with active or convalescent COVID-19.

CDR3 in amino acids: CASSEDPGNEKLFF. CDR3 DNA sequence: TGTGCCAGCAGTGAAGATCCGGGGAATGAAAAACTGTTTTTT. This chain connects TRBV6-1 to TRBJ1-4; D remains ambiguous. Germline V gene sequence: CDR1 MNHNS, CDR2 SASEGT. V lost 1 base to trimming and J lost 5 bases, with 8 bases between them. The CDR3 totals 14 residues.